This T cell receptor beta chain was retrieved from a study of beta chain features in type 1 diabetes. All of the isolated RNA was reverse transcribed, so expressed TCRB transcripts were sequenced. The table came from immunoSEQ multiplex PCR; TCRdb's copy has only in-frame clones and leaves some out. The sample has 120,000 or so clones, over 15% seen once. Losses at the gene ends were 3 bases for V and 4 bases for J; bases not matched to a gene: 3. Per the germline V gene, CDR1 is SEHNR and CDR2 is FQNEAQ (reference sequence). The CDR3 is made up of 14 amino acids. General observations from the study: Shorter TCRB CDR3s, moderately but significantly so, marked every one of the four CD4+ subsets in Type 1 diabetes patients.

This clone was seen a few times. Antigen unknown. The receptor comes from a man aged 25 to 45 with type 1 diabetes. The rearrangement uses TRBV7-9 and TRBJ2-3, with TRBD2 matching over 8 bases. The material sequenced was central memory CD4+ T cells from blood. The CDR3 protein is CASSFSGEADTQYF. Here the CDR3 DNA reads TGTGCCAGCAGCTTTAGCGGGGAGGCAGATACGCAGTATTTT.